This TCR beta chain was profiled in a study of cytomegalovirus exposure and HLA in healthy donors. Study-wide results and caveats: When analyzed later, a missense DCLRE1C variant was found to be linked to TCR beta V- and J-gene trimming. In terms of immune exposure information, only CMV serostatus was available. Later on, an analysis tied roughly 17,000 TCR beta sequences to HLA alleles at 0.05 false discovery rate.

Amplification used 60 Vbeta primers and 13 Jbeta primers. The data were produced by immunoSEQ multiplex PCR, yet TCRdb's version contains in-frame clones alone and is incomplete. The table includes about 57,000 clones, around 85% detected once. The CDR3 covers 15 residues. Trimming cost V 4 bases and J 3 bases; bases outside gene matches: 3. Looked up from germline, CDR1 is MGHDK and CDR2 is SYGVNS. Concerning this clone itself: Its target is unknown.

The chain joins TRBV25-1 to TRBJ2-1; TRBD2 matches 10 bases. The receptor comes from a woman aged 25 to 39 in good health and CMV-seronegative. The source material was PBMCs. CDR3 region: CASSVGTSVYNEQFF. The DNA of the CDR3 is TGTGCCAGCAGTGTCGGGACTAGCGTCTACAATGAGCAGTTCTTC.